These 9 T cell receptor beta chains were sequenced from one sample in a study of T cells in Graves' hyperthyroidism and ophthalmopathy. Regions amplified from RNA transcripts were the TCR beta CDR3 regions. HTBI primers were the set used in a first-round RT-PCR of the TCR CDR3. TCRdb analysed the multiplex PCR reads with MiXCR anew, one entry per CDR3 protein. The sample has over 300,000 distinct CDR3 sequences; over 11% are singletons. The sample taken for sequencing was blood. These receptors were taken from a woman aged 60 to 75 with Graves' hyperthyroidism.

There are many counts of this clonotype. The V call is TRBV20-1, the J call TRBJ1-3; the D is unclear. This CDR3 contains 12 residues. CDR1 and CDR2 (germline): DFQATT, SNEGSKA (reference sequence). The V end was cut by 2 bases, the J end by 1 base, with 3 bases between. CDR3 in amino acids: CSARKSGNTIYF. CDR3 coding DNA: TGCAGTGCTAGAAAGTCTGGAAACACCATATATTTT.

This clonotype was counted ten times or more. This chain links TRBV27 with TRBJ2-1; D remains ambiguous. The length of the CDR3 is 14 residues. The V end was cut by 1 base, the J end by 7 bases, with 11 bases between. Germline V gene lookup returns CDR1 MNHEY and CDR2 SMNVEV (reference sequence). The CDR3 DNA sequence: TGTGCCAGCAGTTTATATCCCTCTGGGAATGAGCAGTTCTTC. It yields the protein CASSLYPSGNEQFF.

In this sample, this clonotype turned up many times. V usage is TRBV12-3 or TRBV12-4 and J usage is TRBJ1-1; 7 bases line up with TRBD1. With V trimmed by 6 bases and J by 8 bases, 12 bases remained unmatched. This CDR3 has 14 residues. The CDR3 protein is CASSRPLRQGEAFF. The CDR3 bases are TGTGCCAGCAGCCGACCTCTCAGACAGGGCGAAGCTTTCTTT.

This clonotype has more than one count but fewer than ten. CDR3 sequence (DNA): TGTGCCAGCAGCCAAACGTGGGGCGGGGGCACTGAAGCTTTCTTT. Encoded protein: CASSQTWGGGTEAFF. The genes are TRBV3-1 and TRBJ1-1; TRBD1 is a possible D gene (5 bases). Trimming stripped 2 bases from V and 4 bases from J, with 14 bases between. The CDR3 length is 15 residues. The germline CDR1 and CDR2 sequences are LGHDT and YNNKEL (reference sequence).

Worth noting for this clonotype: A much more abundant neighbour one base away suggests this may be a read error. The gene calls are TRBV12-5 and TRBJ1-5; D is unclear. Trimming cost V 1 base and J 3 bases, with 4 bases left between them. In germline, CDR1 is LGHNT, CDR2 FRNRAP. The CDR3 spans 13 residues. The CDR3 nucleotides read TGTGCTAGTGGTTTGGAGGCCAATCAGCCCCAGCATTTT. It is translated as CASGLEANQPQHF.

The rearrangement joins TRBV29-1 to TRBJ2-2, with a tentative D call TRBD2 (6 bases). The CDR3 spans 13 residues. CDR1 and CDR2 from the germline V gene are SQVTM and ANQGSEA. V was cut by 7 bases and J by 5 bases, with 14 bases left in between. This CDR3 is CSAGLAMTGELFF. In nucleotides, the CDR3 is TGCAGCGCGGGACTGGCAATGACCGGGGAGCTGTTTTTT.

This clonotype occurred a few times. The chain links TRBV10-3 to TRBJ2-1, with 10 bases matching TRBD1. The V and J ends lost 0 bases and 9 bases, in that order; junction bases with no gene match: 8. Germline V CDR1 and CDR2: ENHRY, SYGVKD. The CDR3 contains 16 residues. In DNA form, the CDR3 reads TGTGCCATCAGTGAGTCCCGGGACAGGGGACGCGGTGAGCAGTTCTTC. This gives the protein CAISESRDRGRGEQFF.

This clonotype came up many times. The chain carries TRBV11-2 and TRBJ1-5; D call uncertain. This CDR3 is 16 amino acids long. The germline V and J ends were trimmed by 0 bases and 1 base, with 10 bases remaining between them. CDR1 and CDR2 (germline): SGHAT, FQNNGV. The CDR3 loop reads CASSLDGVGSNQPQHF. In DNA form, the CDR3 reads TGTGCCAGCAGCTTAGATGGTGTGGGGAGCAATCAGCCCCAGCATTTT.

This clonotype was detected ten times or more. The V call is TRBV7-9, the J call TRBJ2-1, with TRBD2 matching 8 bases. Germline V gene data show CDR1 as SEHNR and CDR2 as FQNEAQ (reference sequence). Trimming took 1 base from V and 4 from J; bases not matched to a gene: 6. CDR3 length: 16 residues. This chain's CDR3 is CASSLGAGERYNEQFF. DNA of the CDR3: TGTGCCAGCAGCTTAGGAGCGGGAGAAAGGTACAATGAGCAGTTCTTC.